Here is one T cell receptor beta chain with its context. Its specificity is not known. This could be a read error, since a much larger clone is one nucleotide away. Germline CDR1 SQVTM, CDR2 ANQGSEA. This CDR3 has 15 residues. Trimming removed 7 bases from V and 0 bases from J, with 16 bases in between. The sample is drawn from a study of T cell repertoires in cytomegalovirus infection. The overall study: A matching HLA type, together with CMV infection, was signaled by public TCR beta signatures. Study-wide points: What dominated the ex vivo response were HLA-C-restricted CMV-specific TCR beta clonotypes.

MiXCR, run by TCRdb on the reads, gives a single entry per CDR3 protein. Altogether hundreds of thousands of distinct CDR3 sequences are present, 5% to 8.5% being singletons, with the ten largest covering about 6.3%. The sequence was collected from a human donor in good health (CMV status not recorded). Some clones in this sample may be carry-over from other donors' samples. Sequenced sample: PBMCs. The chain is built from TRBV29-1 and TRBJ1-3, with a possible D match to TRBD1 (5 bases). This CDR3 reads CSAVDWGDSGNTIYF. DNA of the CDR3: TGCAGCGCCGTGGACTGGGGCGACTCTGGAAACACCATATATTTT.